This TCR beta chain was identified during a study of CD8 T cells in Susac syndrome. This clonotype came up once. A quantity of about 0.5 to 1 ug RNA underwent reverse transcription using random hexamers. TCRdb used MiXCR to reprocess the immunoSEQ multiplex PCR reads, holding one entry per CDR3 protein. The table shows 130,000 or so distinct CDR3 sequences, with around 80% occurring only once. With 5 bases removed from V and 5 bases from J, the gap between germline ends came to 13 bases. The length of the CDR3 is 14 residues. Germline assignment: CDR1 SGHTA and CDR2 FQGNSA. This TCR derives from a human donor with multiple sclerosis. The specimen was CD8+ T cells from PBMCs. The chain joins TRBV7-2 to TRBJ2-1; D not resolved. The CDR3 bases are TGTGCCAGCAGCAAGTCAGGTGATCACAATGAGCAGTTCTTC. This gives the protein CASSKSGDHNEQFF.